Listed here are 24 T cell receptor beta chains from one sample, sequenced in a study of T cells in Graves' hyperthyroidism and ophthalmopathy. From RNA transcripts, TCR beta CDR3 regions were amplified. HTBI primers drove first-round RT-PCR of the TCR CDR3. MiXCR, applied by TCRdb to the multiplex PCR reads, yields one record per CDR3 protein. Here the sample spans fewer than 250,000 distinct CDR3 sequences, about a sixth being singletons. The sequencing sample was made of blood. The receptors originated from a man aged 50-60 years with Graves' hyperthyroidism.

This clonotype has at least ten counts. The chain has TRBV7-9 and TRBJ2-7, with D perhaps TRBD2 (6 bases). The CDR3 is made up of 13 amino acids. V lost 1 base and J 3 bases, leaving 7 bases between the germline ends. From germline, CDR1 is SEHNR and CDR2 FQNEAQ (reference sequence). The CDR3 here is CASSLGGGYEQYF. The CDR3, as DNA: TGTGCCAGCAGCTTAGGGGGAGGCTACGAGCAGTACTTC.

This clonotype was seen many times. The chain links TRBV5-1 to TRBJ2-1; D unclear. The CDR3 loop spans 11 amino acids. Germline V gives CDR1 SGHRS, CDR2 YFSETQ. V lost 6 bases and J 5 bases, leaving 6 bases between the germline ends. CDR3 region: CASTSDNEQFF. CDR3 nucleotides: TGCGCCAGCACCTCTGACAATGAGCAGTTCTTC. The full variable domain, completed using reference TRBV5-1 and TRBJ2-1, is KAGVTQTPRYLIKTRGQQVTLSCSPISGHRSVSWYQQTPGQGLQFLFEYFSETQRNKGNFPGRFSGRQFSNSRSEMNVSTLELGDSALYLCASTSDNEQFFGPGTRLTVL.

The V gene is TRBV9, the J gene TRBJ1-5; TRBD1 aligns across 8 bases. The V gene's germline CDR1 is SGDLS and CDR2 YYNGEE. Trimming took 4 bases from V and 0 from J; bases not matched to a gene: 3. There are 15 residues in the CDR3. The CDR3 loop is CASSLTGGSNQPQHF. The CDR3 DNA reads as TGTGCCAGCAGCCTAACAGGGGGTAGCAATCAGCCCCAGCATTTT. Full variable domain (remainder filled in from reference TRBV9 and TRBJ1-5): DSGVTQTPKHLITATGQRVTLRCSPRSGDLSVYWYQQSLDQGLQFLIQYYNGEERAKGNILERFSAQQFPDLHSELNLSSLELGDSALYFCASSLTGGSNQPQHFGDGTRLSIL.

This clonotype was counted only a few times. The chain is built from TRBV20-1 and TRBJ1-1, with D perhaps matching TRBD1 (5 bases). Trimming removed 5 bases from V and 1 base from J, with 14 bases in between. The CDR3 length is 14 residues. Germline V gives CDR1 DFQATT, CDR2 SNEGSKA (reference sequence). The chain's CDR3 is CSAYLGHENTEAFF. The CDR3 region has the DNA TGCAGTGCTTACCTAGGACACGAGAACACTGAAGCTTTCTTT.

This clonotype was observed many times. The chain links TRBV6-1 to TRBJ1-5; 11 bases are shared with TRBD1. The CDR3 contains 15 residues. CDR1 is MNHNS and CDR2 is SASEGT in the germline V gene. J was trimmed by 4 bases and V by 4 bases; bases with no gene match: 3. This CDR3 is CASSAGTGGNQPQHF. CDR3 nucleotide sequence: TGTGCCAGCAGTGCCGGGACAGGGGGGAATCAGCCCCAGCATTTT.

This clonotype was observed many times. The V call is TRBV20-1, the J call TRBJ2-1, with 7 bases lining up with TRBD2. With 5 bases clipped from V and 3 bases from J, the junction kept 13 bases outside the gene matches. The length of the CDR3 is 16 residues. The germline V gene encodes CDR1 DFQATT and CDR2 SNEGSKA (reference sequence). CDR3 sequence: CSAEEHGRTFYNEQFF. The CDR3 nucleotides read TGCAGTGCTGAGGAGCACGGGAGGACTTTCTACAATGAGCAGTTCTTC.

This clonotype was detected a few times. V usage is TRBV2 and J usage is TRBJ2-1; 8 nucleotides match TRBD2. The germline V gene has CDR1 SNHLY and CDR2 FYNNEI. This CDR3 has 14 amino acids. V shed 6 bases, J shed 7 bases, and the junction held 8 bases outside the gene matches. The CDR3 here is CASRVRASGNEQFF. CDR3 bases: TGTGCCAGCAGAGTCCGGGCTAGCGGGAATGAGCAGTTCTTC.

The chain carries TRBV6-1 and TRBJ2-1; perhaps D is TRBD1 or TRBD2 (5 bases each). The CDR3 extends over 12 amino acids. Between the trimmed V and J ends, which lost 4 bases and 11 bases, there was a span of 12 bases. Looked up from germline, CDR1 is MNHNS and CDR2 is SASEGT. The CDR3 nucleotides are TGTGCCAGCAGTGCTACCGGGACCAAGCAGTTCTTC. Protein product: CASSATGTKQFF.

This clonotype was counted once. A read error may explain this, as a much larger clone is one base away. The chain combines TRBV2 with TRBJ2-1; 8 nucleotides align to TRBD2. Germline trimming cut 2 bases from V and 5 bases from J; bases unmatched to any gene: 5. Germline V lookup: CDR1 SNHLY, CDR2 FYNNEI. The CDR3 totals 15 residues. CDR3: CASSEREGHHNEQFF. DNA of the CDR3: TGTGCCAGCAGTGAACGGGAGGGCCACCACAATGAGCAGTTCTTC.

The V call is TRBV14, the J call TRBJ2-5; D ambiguous. Looked up from germline, CDR1 is SGHDN and CDR2 is FVKESK. V was clipped by 2 bases and J by 5 bases, with 6 bases between them. The CDR3 sequence is 12 residues long. The CDR3 DNA is TGTGCCAGCAGCCAAAATAGGGAGACCCAGTACTTC. Protein: CASSQNRETQYF.

The chain uses TRBV28 and TRBJ1-4; no firm D call. CDR1 and CDR2 from the germline V gene are MDHEN and SYDVKM. Trimming pared 4 bases from V and 4 bases from J, leaving 10 bases between. CDR3 length: 14 amino acids. CDR3 DNA: TGTGCCAGCAGTTACCGGGAATATAATGAAAAACTGTTTTTT. Its protein product is CASSYREYNEKLFF.

The table lists this clonotype with many counts. J is TRBJ2-3 and V is TRBV29-1; 11 bases line up with TRBD2. The V and J ends lost 1 base and 4 bases, in that order; junction bases with no gene match: 4. CDR1 and CDR2 (germline): SQVTM, ANQGSEA. The CDR3 is 15 amino acids. CDR3 sequence: CSVEGPGLAADTQYF. DNA of the CDR3: TGCAGCGTTGAAGGACCGGGACTAGCGGCAGATACGCAGTATTTT.

This clonotype was observed a handful of times. A much larger clone differs from this one at a single base, so this may be a read error. The rearrangement joins TRBV12-3 or TRBV12-4 to TRBJ2-7; 11 nucleotides line up with TRBD2. The CDR3 sequence is 14 residues long. CDR3 nucleotides: TGTGCCAGCAGTTTCACTAGCGGGAGTTCCGAGCAGCACTTC. Protein: CASSFTSGSSEQHF.

This clonotype appeared many times. The chain is built from TRBV28 and TRBJ2-3, with 7 bases aligning to TRBD2. The CDR3 extends over 16 amino acids. Germline V gene data show CDR1 as MDHEN and CDR2 as SYDVKM. V gave up 1 base and J gave up 0 bases; unmatched junction bases: 4. The CDR3 DNA reads as TGTGCCAGCAGTTTATCACTAGCGAGAAGCACAGATACGCAGTATTTT. It yields the protein CASSLSLARSTDTQYF.

The count of this clonotype is one. This chain links TRBV11-1 with TRBJ2-5; D assignment may be TRBD1 or TRBD2 (5 bases each). The length of the CDR3 is 14 residues. V lost 0 bases, J lost 4 bases, and 9 bases lay in between. Germline CDR1 is SGHAT and CDR2 is FQDESV (reference sequence). The CDR3 reads CASSLAGDGETQYF. The CDR3 DNA follows: TGTGCCAGCAGCTTAGCAGGGGACGGAGAGACCCAGTACTTC.

This clonotype was counted a few times. The DNA is left out, because the CDR3 cannot be placed on it with certainty; the CDR3 is given as TCRdb lists it. The chain has TRBV20-1 and TRBJ2-1; the table names TRBD2, a call not compared with the DNA. CDR1 and CDR2 (germline): DFQATT, SNEGSKA (reference sequence). The CDR3 is made up of 14 amino acids, end residues included. CDR3 region: CSVGYGTSGSQGFF.

This clonotype appeared many times. This chain joins TRBV9 and TRBJ2-3, with 13 bases matching TRBD2. Germline loops: CDR1 SGDLS, CDR2 YYNGEE. The CDR3 consists of 16 residues. Trimming removed 0 bases from V and 4 bases from J; junction bases left unmatched: 2. CDR3 nucleotide sequence: TGTGCCAGCAGCGTAGGACTAGCGGGAGGCTCAGATACGCAGTATTTT. Amino acid sequence: CASSVGLAGGSDTQYF. The full variable domain, completed using reference TRBV9 and TRBJ2-3, is DSGVTQTPKHLITATGQRVTLRCSPRSGDLSVYWYQQSLDQGLQFLIQYYNGEERAKGNILERFSAQQFPDLHSELNLSSLELGDSALYFCASSVGLAGGSDTQYFGPGTRLTVL.

This clonotype was recorded a few times. This sequence joins TRBV28 and TRBJ1-5, with 8 bases matching TRBD1. V shed 9 bases, J shed 6 bases, and the junction held 7 bases outside the gene matches. The CDR3 contains 13 residues. Germline V gene lookup returns CDR1 MDHEN and CDR2 SYDVKM. Here the CDR3 reads CASYGQGGQPQHF. The CDR3 DNA follows: TGTGCCAGTTACGGACAGGGTGGTCAGCCCCAGCATTTT.

This chain joins TRBV18 and TRBJ2-7; D may correspond to TRBD1 or TRBD2 (5 bases each). Germline-derived CDR1 and CDR2 are KGHSH and LQKENI. This CDR3 has 14 amino acids. Trimming took off 5 bases at V and 7 bases at J, with 18 bases between the two ends. As DNA, the CDR3 is TGTGCCAGCTCAAACCGGGACCCCCCTCGGGAGCAGTACTTC. Residues: CASSNRDPPREQYF.

V is TRBV13 and J is TRBJ2-5, with 7 nucleotides matching TRBD1. Germline loops: CDR1 PRHDT, CDR2 FYEKMQ (reference sequence). J lost 5 bases, V lost 6 bases, and 9 bases had no gene match. CDR3 length equals 14 residues. The CDR3 DNA reads TGTGCCAGCAGGGGTCAGGGGGAGCGGGAGACCCAGTACTTC. Translating it yields CASRGQGERETQYF. Full variable domain (missing parts from reference TRBV13 and TRBJ2-5): AAGVIQSPRHLIKEKRETATLKCYPIPRHDTVYWYQQGPGQDPQFLISFYEKMQSDKGSIPDRFSAQQFSDYHSELNMSSLELGDSALYFCASRGQGERETQYFGPGTRLLVL.

This chain links TRBV11-2 with TRBJ2-4, with 9 bases fitting TRBD1. Germline trimming cut 5 bases from V and 8 bases from J; bases unmatched to any gene: 4. The germline gives CDR1 SGHAT, CDR2 FQNNGV. The CDR3 consists of 13 residues. CDR3 bases: TGTGCCAGCAGCATGGGACAGGGTTACATTCAGTACTTC. Protein product: CASSMGQGYIQYF.

This clonotype was detected many times. The rearrangement joins TRBV11-2 to TRBJ2-3, with 15 bases lining up with TRBD2. Trimming removed 8 bases from V and 8 bases from J; junction bases left unmatched: 11. The CDR3 loop spans 16 amino acids. Germline lookup yields CDR1 SGHAT and CDR2 FQNNGV. CDR3 protein: CASGGLAGGAAGTQYF. CDR3 DNA: TGTGCCAGCGGGGGACTAGCGGGAGGAGCGGCGGGTACGCAGTATTTT.

This clonotype was picked up many times. The V gene is TRBV28, the J gene TRBJ2-2; TRBD2 aligns across 11 bases. V lost 4 bases to trimming and J lost 4 bases; unmatched junction nucleotides: 14. In germline, CDR1 is MDHEN, CDR2 SYDVKM. The CDR3 has 19 amino acids. CDR3 nucleotides: TGTGCCAGCAGTTCATACCCCCTTACTAGCGGGAGAGGCACCGGGGAGCTGTTTTTT. Translating it yields CASSSYPLTSGRGTGELFF.

This clonotype was counted between two and nine times. This chain connects TRBV4-1 to TRBJ2-1, with 7 bases that match TRBD2. Trimming took 4 bases from V and 3 from J; bases not matched to a gene: 12. The CDR3 is made up of 17 amino acids. Germline V gives CDR1 MGHRA, CDR2 YSYEKL. In nucleotides, the CDR3 is TGCGCCAGCAGCCTGGGGCCCCTAGCGGATGACTACAATGAGCAGTTCTTC. It codes for CASSLGPLADDYNEQFF.